The text below deals with one TCR beta chain. Its cognate antigen has yet to be identified. No base quality values were provided; no much bigger clone lies one nucleotide off. These data belong to a study of shared T cell receptors in the human thymus (dated by TCRdb to the early 2020s). Regarding the complete study: The study investigated the way shared, self-reactive T-cell receptor alpha chains are produced in the human thymus.

The method was the immunoSEQ multiplex PCR assay. TCRdb limited this immuneACCESS table to in-frame rearrangements with V and J called. A share of clones is missing; checked studies link under half to unresolved V genes, and the rest is unexplained. The sample includes more than 550,000 clones, with more than 75% observed a single time. The biggest ten clones account for under 0.01% of the sample. The sample also formed part of further work on human thymus T cells. That second report states: Immunologically healthy infants undergoing open corrective cardiac surgery for congenital heart defects in Finland were used as donors. The thymus tissue came from surgical resects taken out during corrective cardiac surgery. Usage of V and J gene segments appeared to be biased in both the thymic and the peripheral blood repertoires. According to the related research, thymic TCR repertoires were highly overlapping among unrelated individuals. TCR alpha and beta repertoires from roughly eight infant thymus samples and a few related peripheral blood samples were characterized in the study. Donor ages ranging from about 7 to 250 days were recorded, and about six male and a couple of female infants were included in the cohort. Thymocytes were freed from the tissue by mechanical means and kept at -70 degrees C as pellets of roughly 9-30 million cells. Genomic DNA was extracted from frozen cell pellets with a QIAsymphony instrument. Using the immunoSEQ multiplex PCR assay, the TCRB and TCRAD loci were amplified from a standardized quantity of quality-controlled genomic DNA. The V(D)J region was spanned by amplicons of a length sufficient to cover the CDR3 and to identify V and J genes. Amplicon sequencing was performed on an Illumina platform through the commercial immunoSEQ service. Primer bias and sequencing errors were corrected as previously described, and TCRAD and TCRB definitions were based on the IMGT database. immunoSEQ Analyzer 3.0 and VDJTools were used for repertoire analysis, which covered basic statistics, V/J segment usage, diversity estimates, rarefaction and pairwise overlap. Diversity was estimated with Chao1, ChaoE, Efron-Thisted, Shannon and inverse Simpson indices, and also on datasets down-sampled to the smallest sample. Repertoire overlap was determined by strict matching of CDR3 nucleotide sequence, V gene and J gene, and Jaccard-based multidimensional scaling clustering was applied. On average, thymus samples yielded 800,000 or so unique TCRB clonotypes, whereas blood samples yielded roughly 80,000.

This TCR derives from a boy less than two years old with a congenital heart defect. Donor details come from another sample of the same person, matched by shared clones. The specimen was thymocytes.

The CDR3 sequence is CASSGWGGDTQYF. The DNA sequence reads TGTGCCAGCAGTGGGTGGGGCGGTGATACGCAGTATTTT. The chain is made from TRBV6-5 and TRBJ2-3; D gene: possibly TRBD1, on 5 matching bases. The CDR3 contains 13 residues, cysteine and phenylalanine counted. This entry keeps only the CDR3 DNA: 39 bases, framed from base 1. Via the germline V gene, CDR1 is MNHEY and CDR2 SVGAGI. V and J lose 5 bases and 6 bases, and a span of 12 bases separates them.